The T cell receptor beta chain under discussion was sequenced for a study of beta chain features in type 1 diabetes. Study summary: Age, gender and cell yields were alike across patients and healthy donors. Regarding the study as a whole: Patients with Type 1 diabetes showed moderately but significantly shorter TCRB CDR3s in all four CD4+ subsets.

Each of the CD4+ naive, central memory, regulatory and stem cell-like memory populations was sorted via CD45RO/CCR7/CD25/CD127/CD95/CD27. Over 95% purity was reached by all sorted populations. This clone was observed a few times. Its specificity is unknown. Reverse transcription of all isolated RNA meant that expressed TCRB transcripts were sequenced. Measured with immunoSEQ multiplex PCR; TCRdb has only the in-frame clones, and not every one. The sample lists hundreds of thousands of clones; 55% to 70% were seen once. Sequenced input: naive CD4+ T cells from blood. The origin of this receptor is a man aged 25 to 40 in good health.

DNA for the CDR3: TGTGCCTGGATGTCAGACAGGAACACTGAAGCTTTCTTT. It translates to CAWMSDRNTEAFF. This chain uses TRBV30 with TRBJ1-1; a possible D gene is TRBD1 (5 bases). The V gene lost 4 bases and the J gene lost 1 base, with 10 bases spanning the gap. The CDR3 is made up of 13 amino acids. CDR1 GTSNPN and CDR2 SVGIG come from the germline V gene (reference sequence).